This entry describes one T cell receptor beta chain. Its antigen is as yet unknown. This entry comes from a study of Tregs in tolerant kidney transplant recipients. Clones were read by immunoSEQ multiplex PCR, and TCRdb kept only the in-frame ones, dropping some. The sample holds about 77,000 clones, 98% seen once. Study-wide results and caveats: For some patients, primers changed over time, blocking nucleotide-level comparison. Biological reproducibility was not directly addressed in this study.

This receptor was taken from a human donor who received a combined kidney and bone marrow transplant. This material consisted of CD4+ T cells from blood, taken before the transplant.

The CDR3 DNA sequence: TGTGCCAGCAGCTTAGAAGGAACTAGCGGGGGGGCCATCCAAGAGACCCAGTACTTC. Residues: CASSLEGTSGGAIQETQYF. The chain joins TRBV7-2 to TRBJ2-5; 13 positions match TRBD2. CDR3 length: 19 amino acids. Germline values: CDR1 SGHTA, CDR2 FQGNSA. Trimming removed 1 base from V and 1 base from J; junction bases left unmatched: 9.